These 32 T cell receptor beta chains were all obtained from the same sample, sequenced in a study of control samples from healthy donors and cancer patients. The repertoire was sequenced with immunoSEQ multiplex PCR; TCRdb's copy has only in-frame clones and lacks some. The sample contains 150,000 to 200,000 clones, around 87% of which appear only once. What was sequenced was blood. Receptor source: a woman aged 50 to 65 in good health.

About this clone itself: The junction and the germline gene differ at one end; a read error may be behind it. This sequence joins TRBV18 and TRBJ2-7, with D perhaps TRBD1 (5 bases). CDR1 is KGHSH, CDR2 LQKENI, per germline. This CDR3 has 14 residues. DNA of the CDR3: TGTGTCAGCTCACCATTGACAGAGTCCTACGAGCAGTACTTC. Amino acid sequence: CVSSPLTESYEQYF.

V usage is TRBV27 and J usage is TRBJ1-1, with D tentatively TRBD1 (5 bases). Germline V gene sequence: CDR1 MNHEY, CDR2 SMNVEV (reference sequence). Trimming removed 1 base at V and 8 bases at J, with 11 bases between. The CDR3 covers 13 residues. This CDR3 is CASSLWQGSEAFF. CDR3 coding DNA: TGTGCCAGCAGTTTATGGCAGGGATCAGAAGCTTTCTTT.

The V call is TRBV28, the J call TRBJ1-5, with TRBD1 matching over 9 bases. The CDR3 is 16 amino acids. Germline values: CDR1 MDHEN, CDR2 SYDVKM. Trimming at V came to 5 bases and at J to 4 bases, leaving 9 bases not matched to a gene. CDR3 region: CASSHIIGQGNQPQHF. The DNA of the CDR3 is TGTGCCAGCAGTCACATCATCGGACAGGGGAATCAGCCCCAGCATTTT.

The V call is TRBV15, the J call TRBJ2-3; 8 nucleotides align to TRBD1. From germline, CDR1 is LNHNV and CDR2 YYDKDF (reference sequence). Trimming cost V 2 bases and J 1 base; bases outside gene matches: 5. This CDR3 has 16 residues. The CDR3, as DNA: TGTGCCACCAGCAGATCTCCGGGACAGGGCACAGATACGCAGTATTTT. Protein sequence: CATSRSPGQGTDTQYF.

This sequence joins TRBV4-1 and TRBJ2-1, with TRBD1 matching 8 bases. From germline, CDR1 is MGHRA and CDR2 YSYEKL. V was pared by 5 bases and J by 8 bases, with 8 bases of the junction left unmatched. This CDR3 has 14 amino acids. The CDR3 is CASSKGTGPHEQFF. The CDR3 coding sequence is TGCGCCAGCAGCAAAGGGACAGGCCCCCATGAGCAGTTCTTC.

V and J are TRBV4-2 and TRBJ1-4; D remains unclear. V shed 4 bases and J shed 7 bases, with 10 bases lying between them. Germline V gene data show CDR1 as LGHNA and CDR2 as YNFKEQ. The CDR3 is made up of 13 amino acids. The CDR3 reads CASSLPQPEKLFF. CDR3 DNA sequence: TGTGCCAGCAGCCTACCTCAGCCTGAAAAACTGTTTTTT.

A few counts support this clone. This chain connects TRBV14 to TRBJ1-4; 7 bases match TRBD1. Trimming removed 0 bases from V and 5 bases from J; junction bases left unmatched: 9. The CDR3 runs to 17 residues. Germline values: CDR1 SGHDN, CDR2 FVKESK. The CDR3 sequence is CASSQDWAEDRNEKLFF. Here the CDR3 DNA reads TGTGCCAGCAGCCAAGATTGGGCGGAGGACAGGAATGAAAAACTGTTTTTT.

V gene TRBV19 combines with J gene TRBJ2-7; D is undetermined. Germline-derived CDR1 and CDR2 are LNHDA and SQIVND (reference sequence). The CDR3 consists of 17 residues. The V end lost 3 bases, the J end lost 1 base, and 19 bases lay between the germline ends. CDR3 protein: CASSMGGQPWASYEQYF. The CDR3 nucleotides read TGTGCCAGTAGTATGGGTGGGCAGCCATGGGCTTCCTACGAGCAGTACTTC.

J is TRBJ1-1 and V is TRBV5-6, with D perhaps matching TRBD1 (5 bases). The CDR3 sequence is 14 residues long. Germline CDR1 SGHDT, CDR2 YYEEEE. V shed 4 bases and J shed 10 bases, with 20 bases lying between them. CDR3 sequence: CASSQGGGGEPAFF. In DNA form, the CDR3 reads TGTGCCAGCAGCCAGGGCGGTGGCGGTGAGCCAGCTTTCTTT.

This clone was observed a single time. The chain combines TRBV27 with TRBJ1-1; 9 positions match TRBD1. The CDR3 runs 14 residues. V was clipped by 4 bases and J by 5 bases; unmatched bases: 5. The germline gives CDR1 MNHEY, CDR2 SMNVEV (reference sequence). The CDR3 here is CASSSRQGGTEAFF. The CDR3 DNA reads TGTGCCAGCAGTTCTCGACAGGGGGGTACTGAAGCTTTCTTT.

The V gene is TRBV7-8, the J gene TRBJ1-2, with TRBD1 matching over 10 bases. CDR3 size: 18 residues. Germline CDR1 is SGHVS and CDR2 is FQNEAQ. With V trimmed by 1 base and J by 0 bases, 8 bases remained unmatched. CDR3 region: CASSLGQGASRSNYGYTF. In DNA, the CDR3 is TGTGCCAGCAGCTTAGGACAGGGGGCGAGTAGGTCTAACTATGGCTACACCTTC.

This rearrangement joins TRBV28 to TRBJ1-3; D call uncertain. The CDR3 is made up of 12 amino acids. V was cut by 11 bases and J by 4 bases, with 12 bases left in between. The germline V gene has CDR1 MDHEN and CDR2 SYDVKM. The CDR3 here is CASRANGNTIYF. The CDR3 coding sequence is TGTGCCTCGAGGGCGAACGGAAACACCATATATTTT.

V gene TRBV28 combines with J gene TRBJ2-3; D remains ambiguous. V dropped 5 bases and J dropped 1 base, with 13 bases sitting between them. In germline, CDR1 is MDHEN, CDR2 SYDVKM. The CDR3 totals 15 residues. CDR3 protein: CASSGRKAGTDTQYF. As DNA, the CDR3 is TGTGCCAGCAGTGGCCGGAAGGCGGGCACAGATACGCAGTATTTT. Together with reference TRBV28 and TRBJ2-3, the CDR3 gives the full variable domain: DVKVTQSSRYLVKRTGEKVFLECVQDMDHENMFWYRQDPGLGLRLIYFSYDVKMKEKGDIPEGYSVSREKKERFSLILESASTNQTSMYLCASSGRKAGTDTQYFGPGTRLTVL.

The chain joins TRBV2 to TRBJ1-5; D not resolved. CDR1 and CDR2 from the germline V gene are SNHLY and FYNNEI. This CDR3 has 12 amino acids. V lost 4 bases to trimming and J lost 3 bases, with 4 bases between them. CDR3 sequence: CASSVHNQPQHF. The CDR3 DNA is TGTGCCAGCAGTGTTCACAATCAGCCCCAGCATTTT. The complete variable domain, with remaining parts taken from reference TRBV2 and TRBJ1-5, reads EPEVTQTPSHQVTQMGQEVILRCVPISNHLYFYWYRQILGQKVEFLVSFYNNEISEKSEIFDDQFSVERPDGSNFTLKIRSTKLEDSAMYFCASSVHNQPQHFGDGTRLSIL.

The rearrangement joins TRBV3-1 (or the pseudogene TRBV3-2) to TRBJ1-3; no firm D call. V was cut by 7 bases and J by 2 bases, with 15 bases left in between. This CDR3 is built from 15 residues. Germline values: CDR1 LGHDT, CDR2 YNNKEL (reference sequence). This CDR3 is CASTPRGGTGNTIYF. Written as DNA, the CDR3 is TGTGCCAGCACCCCACGGGGAGGGACTGGAAACACCATATATTTT.

The chain employs TRBV4-3 and TRBJ2-7; D unresolved. This CDR3 spans 13 amino acids. V dropped 3 bases and J dropped 5 bases, with 11 bases sitting between them. Germline CDR1 and CDR2: LGHNA and YSLEER. The CDR3 region has the DNA TGCGCCAGCAGCCACCGGCCGGGCGACGAGCAGTACTTC. Amino acids: CASSHRPGDEQYF.

The gene calls are TRBV9 and TRBJ1-6; D is unclear. The length of the CDR3 is 16 residues. Trimming removed 0 bases at V and 5 bases at J, with 12 bases between. CDR1 and CDR2 (germline): SGDLS, YYNGEE. The DNA of the CDR3 is TGTGCCAGCAGCGTAGAACTAACACAAGATAATTCACCCCTCCACTTT. Translated: CASSVELTQDNSPLHF.

This clone was counted once. The V and J genes are TRBV9 and TRBJ2-5; 9 positions agree with TRBD1. The CDR3 runs to 16 residues. Germline V gives CDR1 SGDLS, CDR2 YYNGEE. J gave up 4 bases and V 0 bases, and 7 bases lay outside the gene matches. The CDR3 is CASSVGGTGSRETQYF. In DNA form, the CDR3 reads TGTGCCAGCAGCGTAGGTGGGACAGGGAGCCGAGAGACCCAGTACTTC.

The chain recombines TRBV5-6 with TRBJ1-5, with 9 bases that match TRBD1. The CDR3 is 15 residues long. Germline lookup yields CDR1 SGHDT and CDR2 YYEEEE. Losses at the gene ends were 3 bases for V and 1 base for J; bases not matched to a gene: 2. CDR3 loop: CASSWGTGSNQPQHF. For the CDR3, the DNA is TGTGCCAGCAGCTGGGGGACAGGGAGCAATCAGCCCCAGCATTTT. Complete variable domain (other parts from reference TRBV5-6 and TRBJ1-5): DAGVTQSPTHLIKTRGQQVTLRCSPKSGHDTVSWYQQALGQGPQFIFQYYEEEERQRGNFPDRFSGHQFPNYSSELNVNALLLGDSALYLCASSWGTGSNQPQHFGDGTRLSIL.

This sequence joins TRBV5-1 and TRBJ2-5; TRBD2 matches at 7 bases. Germline lookup yields CDR1 SGHRS and CDR2 YFSETQ. This CDR3 is built from 13 residues. Trimming at V came to 1 base and at J to 5 bases, leaving 2 bases not matched to a gene. The CDR3 DNA follows: TGCGCCAGCAGCTTGAGCGGGGATGAGACCCAGTACTTC. Protein sequence: CASSLSGDETQYF.

This chain uses TRBV4-3 with TRBJ1-3, with D hard to call. This CDR3 region has 18 residues. Trimming removed 0 bases at V and 2 bases at J, with 17 bases between. The germline CDR1 and CDR2 sequences are LGHNA and YSLEER. CDR3 sequence: CASSQEGSPNWAGNTIYF. The CDR3 DNA sequence: TGCGCCAGCAGCCAAGAAGGATCACCGAATTGGGCTGGAAACACCATATATTTT.

This chain connects TRBV7-2 to TRBJ1-1; maybe TRBD1 (6 bases). Germline loops: CDR1 SGHTA, CDR2 FQGNSA. V was pared by 4 bases and J by 4 bases, with 16 bases between. The length of the CDR3 is 15 residues. The CDR3 protein is CASSSTGIRTTEAFF. DNA for the CDR3: TGTGCCAGCAGCTCGACAGGAATACGGACCACTGAAGCTTTCTTT.

This clone has just one count. This chain uses TRBV5-1 with TRBJ1-4; D not certain. Trimming left V 0 bases short and J 0 bases short, with 6 bases between. This CDR3 is 15 amino acids long. Germline V gene data show CDR1 as SGHRS and CDR2 as YFSETQ. Here the CDR3 DNA reads TGCGCCAGCAGCTTGGGCTCATCAACTAATGAAAAACTGTTTTTT. This encodes CASSLGSSTNEKLFF.

The chain has TRBV7-3 and TRBJ1-2; a possible D gene is TRBD1 (5 bases). The V and J ends lost 5 bases and 3 bases respectively, with 13 bases between them. Germline CDR1 is SGHTA and CDR2 is FQGTGA. CDR3 size: 14 residues. Here the CDR3 reads CASSRDGSDYGYTF. CDR3 in DNA: TGTGCCAGCAGCCGGGACGGTAGCGACTATGGCTACACCTTC.

The rearrangement uses TRBV28 and TRBJ1-4; perhaps TRBD1 as D (6 bases). Trimming removed 4 bases from V and 1 base from J, with 13 bases in between. The CDR3 covers 16 residues. Per germline, CDR1 MDHEN and CDR2 SYDVKM. CDR3 in DNA: TGTGCCAGCAGTTCTGGGGGCGCAGGAACTAATGAAAAACTGTTTTTT. Its translation is CASSSGGAGTNEKLFF.

This rearrangement joins TRBV24-1 to TRBJ1-3; no definite D call. CDR3 length: 17 amino acids. Germline CDR1 is KGHDR and CDR2 is SFDVKD. Deletions cut 2 bases from V and 2 bases from J, with 15 bases between. The CDR3 bases are TGTGCCACCAGTGATTCCAAAGAAAGAAGTGCTGGAAACACCATATATTTT. It codes for CATSDSKERSAGNTIYF.

The rearrangement links TRBV12-5 to TRBJ1-1; 8 bases agree with TRBD1. Per germline, CDR1 LGHNT and CDR2 FRNRAP. This CDR3 is built from 14 residues. J was trimmed by 6 bases and V by 6 bases; bases with no gene match: 9. The DNA of the CDR3 is TGTGCTAGTGGCTCCCCGGACAGGGAGTCTGAAGCTTTCTTT. Amino acid sequence: CASGSPDRESEAFF.

The chain joins TRBV18 to TRBJ2-7; D is perhaps TRBD2 (6 bases). Trimming shortened V by 5 bases and J by 5 bases, and 19 bases separated the two germline ends. In germline, CDR1 is KGHSH, CDR2 LQKENI. The CDR3 spans 15 residues. The CDR3 DNA reads as TGTGCCAGCTCAGCCGACGGGGGAGGAATCAACGAGCAGTACTTC. The encoded protein is CASSADGGGINEQYF.

The chain joins TRBV14 to TRBJ1-4; tentatively, D is TRBD1 (6 bases). V lost 1 base and J 8 bases, leaving 11 bases between the germline ends. The CDR3 is made up of 14 amino acids. The germline V gene encodes CDR1 SGHDN and CDR2 FVKESK. Here the CDR3 reads CASSQGTGKEKLFF. In DNA form, the CDR3 reads TGTGCCAGCAGCCAAGGAACAGGGAAGGAAAAACTGTTTTTT.

The chain has TRBV28 and TRBJ1-4; maybe TRBD1 (5 bases). V was pared by 5 bases and J by 0 bases, with 10 bases between. CDR3 length equals 15 residues. In germline, CDR1 is MDHEN, CDR2 SYDVKM. The CDR3 coding sequence is TGTGCCAGCAGTGCCAGGGATGCAACTAATGAAAAACTGTTTTTT. This gives the protein CASSARDATNEKLFF.

The genes are TRBV18 and TRBJ2-1, with TRBD1 matching over 11 bases. From germline, CDR1 is KGHSH and CDR2 LQKENI. With 1 base clipped from V and 8 bases from J, the junction kept 7 bases outside the gene matches. The CDR3 totals 16 residues. CDR3 in amino acids: CASSPQPGTGGYEQFF. The CDR3 DNA sequence: TGTGCCAGCTCACCACAACCCGGGACAGGGGGGTATGAGCAGTTCTTC.

The gene calls are TRBV3-1 (or the pseudogene TRBV3-2) and TRBJ2-3; 15 nucleotides line up with TRBD2. The CDR3 length is 19 residues. The V segment lost 1 base and the J segment 3 bases; nucleotides outside the gene matches: 8. Germline assignment: CDR1 LGHDT and CDR2 YNNKEL (reference sequence). The CDR3 loop is CASSQAGTSGGMRTDTQYF. In DNA form, the CDR3 reads TGTGCCAGCAGCCAAGCCGGGACTAGCGGGGGGATGCGGACAGATACGCAGTATTTT.